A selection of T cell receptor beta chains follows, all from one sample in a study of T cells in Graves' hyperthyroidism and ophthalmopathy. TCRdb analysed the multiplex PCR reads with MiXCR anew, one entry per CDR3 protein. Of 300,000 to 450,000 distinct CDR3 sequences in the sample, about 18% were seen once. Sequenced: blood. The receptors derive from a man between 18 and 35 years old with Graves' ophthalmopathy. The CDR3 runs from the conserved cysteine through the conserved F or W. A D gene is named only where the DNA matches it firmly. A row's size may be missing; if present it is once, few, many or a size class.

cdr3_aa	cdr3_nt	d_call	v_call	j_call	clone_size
CASSPDARGAADTQYF	TGTGCCAGCAGCCCAGATGCCCGGGGGGCGGCAGATACGCAGTATTTT	NA	TRBV9	TRBJ2-3	few
CASSQAGGDTEAFF	TGTGCCAGCAGCCAAGCTGGGGGAGACACTGAAGCTTTCTTT	NA	TRBV3-1	TRBJ1-1	many
CASNSVLGGYYGELFF	TGTGCCAGCAATTCAGTCTTGGGGGGTTACTACGGGGAGCTGTTTTTT	NA	TRBV6-1	TRBJ2-2	many
CASAQTAVNTEAFF	TGTGCCAGCGCGCAGACAGCCGTTAACACTGAAGCTTTCTTT	NA	TRBV18	TRBJ1-1	NA
CSARQGRGYTF	TGCAGCGCCCGACAGGGTCGTGGCTACACCTTC	TRBD1	TRBV29-1	TRBJ1-2	many
CASSFLTSGNFNEQFF	TGTGCCAGCAGCTTCCTCACTAGCGGGAACTTCAATGAGCAGTTCTTC	TRBD2	TRBV11-2	TRBJ2-1	many
CASGLDRGYEQYF	TGTGCTAGTGGTTTGGACAGGGGTTACGAGCAGTACTTC	TRBD1	TRBV12-5	TRBJ2-7	many
CASKDRIYEQYF	TGTGCCAGCAAGGACAGAATCTACGAGCAGTACTTC	NA	TRBV2	TRBJ2-7	many
CASSSRDRDPNYGYTF	TGTGCCAGCAGCTCCCGGGACAGGGATCCTAACTATGGCTACACCTTC	TRBD1	TRBV9	TRBJ1-2	NA
CASSYRDREETQYF	TGTGCCAGCAGTTATCGGGACAGGGAGGAGACCCAGTACTTC	TRBD1	TRBV6-5	TRBJ2-5	NA
CASSQVSQTSGANVLTF	TGTGCCAGCAGCCAAGTATCGCAGACCTCTGGGGCCAACGTCCTGACTTTC	NA	TRBV3-1	TRBJ2-6	few
CASSLIPPGQGWNYGYTF	TGCGCCAGCAGCTTGATCCCCCCGGGACAGGGATGGAACTATGGCTACACCTTC	TRBD1	TRBV5-1	TRBJ1-2	many
CASRTGWEDTQYF	TGTGCCAGCAGGACAGGTTGGGAGGATACGCAGTATTTT	NA	TRBV28	TRBJ2-3	many
CASSVEGAGGYTF	TGTGCCAGCAGTGTGGAAGGGGCTGGTGGCTACACCTTC	NA	TRBV2	TRBJ1-2	many
CASSDRRDRAKLFF	TGTGCCAGCAGTGACCGCAGGGATCGGGCAAAACTGTTTTTT	NA	TRBV2	TRBJ1-4	many
CASSLRYYQPQHF	TGTGCCAGCAGTTTACGGTACTATCAGCCCCAGCATTTT	NA	TRBV27	TRBJ1-5	few
CATHLPDTQYF	TGTGCCACCCACCTCCCAGATACGCAGTATTTT	NA	TRBV28	TRBJ2-3	NA
CASSYSDGGNYNEQFF	TGTGCCAGCAGTTACTCGGACGGGGGAAACTACAATGAGCAGTTCTTC	NA	TRBV6-5	TRBJ2-1	many
CSARPAGQLNSPLHF	TGCAGTGCTAGACCCGCAGGACAGCTTAATTCACCCCTCCACTTT	NA	TRBV20-1	TRBJ1-6	many
CASSPGSGGPPFF	TGTGCCAGCTCTCCCGGGTCGGGGGGCCCCCCGTTCTTC	NA	TRBV7-9	TRBJ2-1	NA
CSAFAPGQGTPDTQYF	TGCAGTGCTTTTGCCCCGGGACAGGGGACCCCAGATACGCAGTATTTT	TRBD1	TRBV20-1	TRBJ2-3	NA